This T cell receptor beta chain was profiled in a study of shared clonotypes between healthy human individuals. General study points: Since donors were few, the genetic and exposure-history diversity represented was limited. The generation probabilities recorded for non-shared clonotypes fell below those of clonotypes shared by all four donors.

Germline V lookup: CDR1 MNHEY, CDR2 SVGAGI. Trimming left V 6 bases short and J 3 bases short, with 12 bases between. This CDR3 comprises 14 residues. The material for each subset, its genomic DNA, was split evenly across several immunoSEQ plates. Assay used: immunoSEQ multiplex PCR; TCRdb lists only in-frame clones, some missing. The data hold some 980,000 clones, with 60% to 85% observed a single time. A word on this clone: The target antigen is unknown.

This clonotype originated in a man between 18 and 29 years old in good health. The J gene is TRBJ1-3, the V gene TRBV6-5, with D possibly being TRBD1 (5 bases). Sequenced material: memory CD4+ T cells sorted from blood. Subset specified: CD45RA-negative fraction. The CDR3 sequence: CASREQGGGNTIYF. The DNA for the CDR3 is TGTGCCAGCAGGGAGCAGGGTGGTGGAAACACCATATATTTT.